The rows below give T cell receptor beta chains drawn from one sample of a study of T cells after posttransplantation cyclophosphamide. Assay used: immunoSEQ multiplex PCR; TCRdb lists only in-frame clones, some missing. The sample consists of tens of thousands of clones, about three quarters of them appearing once. The sample here was CD4+ T cells sorted from blood, taken approximately 2,000 days after a stem cell transplant with posttransplant cyclophosphamide. These receptors were taken from a female patient between 35 and 55 years old who received an allogeneic stem cell transplant from a related donor, was CMV-positive, and had no GVHD. A subset of T cells may come from the graft donor. Both conserved end residues are part of each CDR3.

>TRBJ2-1|TRBV6-5
CASEGSGDNEQFF
>TRBJ1-3|TRBV9
CASSGRTGDGNTIYF
>TRBJ2-3|TRBV19
CASTHGQVQDTQYF
>TRBJ1-5|TRBV13
CASSFRGGDTHSNQPQHF
>TRBJ2-7|TRBV27
CASSSPEGRFAYEQYF
>TRBJ2-5|TRBV5-1
CATFDRDLFGTQYF
>TRBJ2-2|TRBV6-4
CASSTRDRGRIGELFF
>TRBJ2-4|TRBV28
CASSLLAAGSKNIQYF
>TRBJ2-7|TRBV7-2
CASSRDSARLAGSYEQYF
>TRBJ2-1|TRBV19
CASSIGRTGGNEQFF
>TRBJ2-7|TRBV27
CASSFAGTAREQYF
>TRBJ1-5|TRBV10-1
CAEAVEGREGNQPQHF
>TRBJ1-1|TRBV10-3
CAISDSDRDEAFF
>TRBJ1-2|TRBV7-9
CASTPRGGALGYTF
>TRBJ1-4|TRBV5-8
CASSLWTVNEKLFF
>TRBJ1-2|TRBV7-8
CASSLTDGSGYTF
>TRBJ2-5|TRBV6-5
CASSWAAGAQETQYF
>TRBJ1-1|TRBV6-5
CASSRGTGNTEAFF
>TRBJ2-3|TRBV5-1
CASSLGGGSTDTQYF
>TRBJ1-5|TRBV4-1
CASSQGQWDQPQHF
>TRBJ1-1|TRBV5-6
CASSFERKTEAFF
>TRBJ2-3|TRBV7-9
CASSGGRTATDTQYF
>TRBJ1-1|TRBV2
CASRPAPPPRGAFF
>TRBJ2-5|TRBV20-1
CSANSGETQYF
>TRBJ1-6|TRBV10-3
CAISAGTGNSPLHF
>TRBJ1-4|TRBV15
CATSRDARTNEKLFF
>TRBJ1-5|TRBV6-5
CASSLNRDSNQPQHF
>TRBJ1-2|TRBV6-5
CASSRPGTGYYGYTF
>TRBJ1-2|TRBV25-1
CASSEVERGYTF
>TRBJ2-1|TRBV29-1
CSVDSAGGSYNEQFF
>TRBJ2-1|TRBV19
CASSSDPLAGGPKEQFF
>TRBJ2-1|TRBV5-4
CASSPPRGGLNEQFF
>TRBJ2-5|TRBV5-5
CASSSDRLYQETQYF